The 7 T cell receptor beta chains listed next were all sequenced from one sample in a study of post-analysis software for immune sequencing data. Study-level points and caveats: The study found TRBV5-6, TRBV5-1 and TRBV20-1 among 5 or 6 TRBV segments more frequent in patients than controls.

For these receptors, no antigen is known. The TCR beta cDNA libraries carried unique molecular identifiers. TCRdb used MiXCR to reprocess the PCR reads, holding one entry per CDR3 protein. The data hold roughly 800,000 distinct CDR3 sequences, with about 53% observed a single time. The sequenced sample was blood. The receptors shown here come from a girl aged 10-17 years with multiple sclerosis.

The chain combines TRBV20-1 with TRBJ2-1; D may be TRBD1 (5 bases). The CDR3 loop spans 12 amino acids. Trimming removed 3 bases at V and 13 bases at J, with 16 bases between. Germline CDR1 reads DFQATT; CDR2 reads SNEGSKA (reference sequence). The CDR3 bases are TGCAGTGCTAGCTGGGGCAAGGAGACCCAGTTCTTC. It translates to CSASWGKETQFF.

The table lists this clonotype with a few counts. The chain's CDR3 is CSVTHGTDTQYF. The CDR3 DNA reads TGCAGCGTTACACATGGGACAGATACGCAGTATTTT. The V and J genes are TRBV29-1 and TRBJ2-3, with D uncertain. Trimming shortened V by 5 bases and J by 3 bases, and 9 bases separated the two germline ends. Per the germline V gene, CDR1 is SQVTM and CDR2 is ANQGSEA. The CDR3 sequence is 12 residues long.

This clonotype was seen just once. Mismatch with germline at one junction end may stem from a read error. The rearrangement links TRBV7-9 to TRBJ2-1; 9 bases map to TRBD2. Per the germline V gene, CDR1 is SEHNR and CDR2 is FQNEAQ (reference sequence). The CDR3 contains 14 residues. The CDR3 region is CASSIAGEKNEQFF. CDR3 nucleotides: TGTGCCAGCAGCATAGCGGGAGAAAAGAATGAGCAGTTCTTC.

The V and J genes are TRBV5-1 and TRBJ2-1; 9 bases agree with TRBD1. This CDR3 has 15 residues. V lost 7 bases, J lost 7 bases, and 12 bases stayed unmatched. Germline CDR1 reads SGHRS; CDR2 reads YFSETQ. CDR3 in DNA: TGCGCCAGCGGCAACAGGGGGCCGGGGAGAAATGAGCAGTTCTTC. This sequence encodes CASGNRGPGRNEQFF.

This clonotype has a handful of counts. The rearrangement joins TRBV5-1 to TRBJ2-7; 7 bases align to TRBD2. Per the germline V gene, CDR1 is SGHRS and CDR2 is YFSETQ. CDR3 length: 15 residues. Germline trimming cut 1 base from V and 5 bases from J; bases unmatched to any gene: 9. The CDR3 loop reads CASSLPKTSTNEQYF. The CDR3 DNA reads TGCGCCAGCAGCTTGCCCAAGACTAGCACGAACGAGCAGTACTTC. Complete variable domain (other parts from reference TRBV5-1 and TRBJ2-7): KAGVTQTPRYLIKTRGQQVTLSCSPISGHRSVSWYQQTPGQGLQFLFEYFSETQRNKGNFPGRFSGRQFSNSRSEMNVSTLELGDSALYLCASSLPKTSTNEQYFGPGTRLTVT.

In this sample, this clonotype turned up a few times. V and J are TRBV10-3 and TRBJ2-1; the match to TRBD2 covers 8 bases. The junction had 0 bases not matched to a gene; V was cut back by 5 bases and J by 0 bases. Per germline, CDR1 ENHRY and CDR2 SYGVKD. The CDR3 has 14 residues. The CDR3 nucleotides are TGTGCCATCAGTAGCGGGAGCTCCTACAATGAGCAGTTCTTC. Translation gives CAISSGSSYNEQFF.

The V call is TRBV14, the J call TRBJ2-3, with 8 bases identical to TRBD2. The CDR3 spans 16 residues. Per the germline V gene, CDR1 is SGHDN and CDR2 is FVKESK. V was clipped by 4 bases and J by 5 bases; unmatched bases: 11. CDR3: CASSPSGGLVGDTQYF. The CDR3 nucleotides are TGTGCCAGCAGCCCCAGCGGGGGCCTCGTGGGAGATACGCAGTATTTT. The variable domain in full, with the rest retrieved from reference TRBV14 and TRBJ2-3, is EAGVTQFPSHSVIEKGQTVTLRCDPISGHDNLYWYRRVMGKEIKFLLHFVKESKQDESGMPNNRFLAERTGGTYSTLKVQPAELEDSGVYFCASSPSGGLVGDTQYFGPGTRLTVL.